These 26 T cell receptor beta chains originate from one sample sequenced in a study of blood T cell repertoires in COVID-19. The method was immunoSEQ multiplex PCR; TCRdb's version includes in-frame clones alone and lacks a portion of them. The data contain roughly 250,000 clones, 75% to 95% of them singletons. The sample consisted of PBMCs or T cells enriched from blood (not recorded which). Receptors originate from a woman younger than 35 who had recovered from COVID-19.

The chain couples TRBV5-5 to TRBJ2-7, with 9 bases aligning to TRBD2. The CDR3 extends over 15 amino acids. From germline, CDR1 is SGHKS and CDR2 YYEKEE (reference sequence). Unmatched junction bases numbered 8, after V lost 4 bases and J lost 3 bases. The CDR3 loop is CASSARLAEHYEQYF. The CDR3 coding sequence is TGTGCCAGCAGCGCCCGACTAGCGGAGCACTACGAGCAGTACTTC. Looking up the rest from reference TRBV5-5 and TRBJ2-7 gives the full variable domain: DAGVTQSPTHLIKTRGQQVTLRCSPISGHKSVSWYQQVLGQGPQFIFQYYEKEERGRGNFPDRFSARQFPNYSSELNVNALLLGDSALYLCASSARLAEHYEQYFGPGTRLTVT.

This clone showed up just once. At one end, the junction sequence differs from germline, possibly due to a read error. This chain connects TRBV7-8 to TRBJ1-4; weak D call: TRBD1 (6 bases). CDR1 and CDR2 (germline): SGHVS, FQNEAQ. CDR3 size: 16 residues. CDR3 sequence reads: CASSLARTGRNEKLFF. The CDR3 nucleotides are TGTGCCAGCAGCCTAGCGCGAACAGGGCGTAATGAAAAACTGTTTTTT.

The genes are TRBV28 and TRBJ1-1; 10 positions agree with TRBD1. The CDR3 is 18 residues long. CDR1 and CDR2 from the germline V gene are MDHEN and SYDVKM. V lost 3 bases and J lost 1; bases outside the gene matches: 11. The DNA for the CDR3 is TGTGCCAGCAGTTTTTGGGGGGGACAGGGGAGAACGAACACTGAAGCTTTCTTT. This gives the protein CASSFWGGQGRTNTEAFF.

CDR3 protein: CASNSRVVGDLYGYTF. CDR3 sequence (DNA): TGTGCCAGCAACTCCAGGGTAGTAGGGGATTTATATGGCTACACCTTC. The V call is TRBV13, the J call TRBJ1-2, with D possibly matching TRBD1 (5 bases). The CDR3 consists of 16 residues. Per germline, CDR1 PRHDT and CDR2 FYEKMQ (reference sequence). V was trimmed by 7 bases and J by 5 bases, leaving 23 bases between them.

The V and J genes are TRBV18 and TRBJ1-1; the match to TRBD1 covers 7 bases. V shed 4 bases, J shed 1 base, and the junction held 3 bases outside the gene matches. Germline V gene sequence: CDR1 KGHSH, CDR2 LQKENI. The CDR3 has 14 residues. The CDR3 sequence: CASSLDRRNTEAFF. In DNA form, the CDR3 reads TGTGCCAGCTCACTGGACAGGAGGAACACTGAAGCTTTCTTT.

The chain is built from TRBV11-3 and TRBJ1-6, with D tentatively TRBD1 (6 bases). Trimming shortened V by 2 bases and J by 9 bases, and 17 bases separated the two germline ends. The CDR3 contains 16 residues. CDR1 is SGHNT, CDR2 YENEEA, per germline. CDR3 sequence reads: CASSLSSPRGGSPLHF. CDR3 bases: TGTGCCAGCAGCTTATCTTCCCCTAGGGGGGGTTCACCCCTCCACTTT.

The V call is TRBV21-1, the J call TRBJ2-7; the table calls TRBD1, which could not be checked here. TRBV21-1 is a pseudogene segment. The CDR3 extends over 16 amino acids. The CDR3 DNA is TGTGCCAGCAGCAACGGGGACAGGGGACTCACCTACGAGCAGTACTTC. It translates to CASSNGDRGLTYEQYF.

J is TRBJ2-1 and V is TRBV7-2, with 14 nucleotides matching TRBD2. V gave up 1 base and J gave up 4 bases; unmatched junction bases: 3. This CDR3 is built from 17 residues. Germline CDR1 reads SGHTA; CDR2 reads FQGNSA. The CDR3, as DNA: TGTGCCAGCAGCTTAGTGGGGACTAGCGGGGGTTACAATGAGCAGTTCTTC. Translation gives CASSLVGTSGGYNEQFF.

This sequence joins TRBV5-1 and TRBJ1-2; no firm D call. CDR1 is SGHRS, CDR2 YFSETQ, per germline. Trimming pared 4 bases from V and 8 bases from J, leaving 15 bases between. The CDR3 runs to 13 residues. CDR3 DNA: TGCGCCAGCAGCAAATATTCGGGTAGGGGCTACACCTTC. Its translation is CASSKYSGRGYTF.

The V gene is TRBV2, the J gene TRBJ2-6; weak D call: TRBD1 (6 bases). V was cut by 2 bases and J by 4 bases, with 9 bases left in between. This CDR3 region has 15 residues. The germline V gene has CDR1 SNHLY and CDR2 FYNNEI. In DNA, the CDR3 is TGTGCCAGCAGTGAACAGGGGACAGGGGCCAACGTCCTGACTTTC. It yields the protein CASSEQGTGANVLTF. The variable domain in full, completed from reference TRBV2 and TRBJ2-6, reads EPEVTQTPSHQVTQMGQEVILRCVPISNHLYFYWYRQILGQKVEFLVSFYNNEISEKSEIFDDQFSVERPDGSNFTLKIRSTKLEDSAMYFCASSEQGTGANVLTFGAGSRLTVL.

This rearrangement joins TRBV19 to TRBJ1-1, with D perhaps matching TRBD1 (5 bases). V lost 10 bases and J 1 base, leaving 10 bases between the germline ends. Germline CDR1 and CDR2: LNHDA and SQIVND (reference sequence). The CDR3 is 12 residues long. The CDR3 nucleotides read TGTGCCACCCAGACAGAGAACACTGAAGCTTTCTTT. Encoded protein: CATQTENTEAFF. Full variable domain (remainder filled in from reference TRBV19 and TRBJ1-1): DGGITQSPKYLFRKEGQNVTLSCEQNLNHDAMYWYRQDPGQGLRLIYYSQIVNDFQKGDIAEGYSVSREKKESFPLTVTSAQKNPTAFYLCATQTENTEAFFGQGTRLTVV.

The chain has TRBV19 and TRBJ1-4; weak D call: TRBD1 (6 bases). The CDR3 is made up of 16 amino acids. Germline CDR1 is LNHDA and CDR2 is SQIVND (reference sequence). Between the trimmed V and J ends, which lost 3 bases and 5 bases, there was a span of 16 bases. The CDR3: CASSMGIGGENEKLFF. The CDR3 bases are TGTGCCAGTAGTATGGGTATAGGGGGGGAAAATGAAAAACTGTTTTTT.

This clone was counted a few times. J is TRBJ2-5 and V is TRBV5-6, with a tentative D call TRBD2 (5 bases). The V gene lost 2 bases and the J gene lost 2 bases, with 16 bases spanning the gap. The germline V gene encodes CDR1 SGHDT and CDR2 YYEEEE. This CDR3 has 16 residues. CDR3 region: CASSFRLSISQETQYF. Written as DNA, the CDR3 is TGTGCCAGCAGCTTCCGACTAAGTATTTCACAAGAGACCCAGTACTTC. The whole variable domain, remainder taken from reference TRBV5-6 and TRBJ2-5, is DAGVTQSPTHLIKTRGQQVTLRCSPKSGHDTVSWYQQALGQGPQFIFQYYEEEERQRGNFPDRFSGHQFPNYSSELNVNALLLGDSALYLCASSFRLSISQETQYFGPGTRLLVL.

This clone occurred a few times. This rearrangement joins TRBV24-1 to TRBJ1-4; 9 nucleotides match TRBD1. There are 15 residues in the CDR3. The germline CDR1 and CDR2 sequences are KGHDR and SFDVKD. V lost 1 base, J lost 6 bases, and 2 bases stayed unmatched. The CDR3 nucleotides read TGTGCCACCAGTGATTTCCGGGACAGGGATGAAAAACTGTTTTTT. Translation: CATSDFRDRDEKLFF.

This chain links TRBV5-4 with TRBJ1-1; 7 bases map to TRBD1. Per the germline V gene, CDR1 is SGHNT and CDR2 is YYREEE (reference sequence). This CDR3 region has 14 residues. V shed 5 bases, J shed 1 base, and the junction held 5 bases outside the gene matches. The CDR3 sequence: CASRTGQQNTEAFF. CDR3 DNA sequence: TGTGCCAGCAGGACGGGACAGCAGAACACTGAAGCTTTCTTT.

The rearrangement links TRBV28 to TRBJ2-1, with 7 positions matching TRBD2. From germline, CDR1 is MDHEN and CDR2 SYDVKM. The CDR3 extends over 15 amino acids. Trimming removed 5 bases from V and 9 bases from J; junction bases left unmatched: 13. The CDR3 DNA reads as TGTGCCAGCAGTCCACGCCGCGGGAGAGGATCTGAGCAGTTCTTC. Translating gives CASSPRRGRGSEQFF.

The CDR3 reads CASSEDGTGGGNTIYF. The CDR3 DNA follows: TGTGCCAGCAGTGAAGACGGGACAGGAGGTGGAAACACCATATATTTT. This chain connects TRBV2 to TRBJ1-3, with 8 bases matching TRBD1. This CDR3 region has 16 residues. Germline CDR1 and CDR2: SNHLY and FYNNEI. V dropped 1 base and J dropped 3; count of bases not matched to a gene: 5.

The CDR3 is CASSPGGTYNEQFF. The CDR3 DNA reads TGTGCCAGCAGCCCGGGGGGGACCTACAATGAGCAGTTCTTC. The chain uses TRBV7-2 and TRBJ2-1, with 8 bases lining up with TRBD2. Germline lookup yields CDR1 SGHTA and CDR2 FQGNSA. V trimming: 5 bases; J trimming: 2 bases; junction bases outside the gene matches: 2. The CDR3 sequence is 14 residues long.

The rearrangement joins TRBV5-1 to TRBJ1-2, with 10 bases matching TRBD1. The CDR3 spans 16 residues. CDR1 and CDR2 from the germline V gene are SGHRS and YFSETQ. V trimming: 1 base; J trimming: 8 bases; junction bases outside the gene matches: 11. The chain's CDR3 is CASSLNRIGTGEGYTF. CDR3 sequence (DNA): TGCGCCAGCAGCTTGAACCGAATTGGGACAGGGGAAGGCTACACCTTC.

This clone appeared a single time. This rearrangement joins TRBV3-1 (or the pseudogene TRBV3-2) to TRBJ2-5, with D maybe TRBD1 (6 bases). V dropped 0 bases and J dropped 5 bases, with 22 bases sitting between them. Germline V gives CDR1 LGHDT, CDR2 YNNKEL (reference sequence). The CDR3 totals 18 residues. CDR3 DNA: TGTGCCAGCAGCCAAGATGCCCGACTATTCTATAGGGGGGAGACCCAGTACTTC. It yields the protein CASSQDARLFYRGETQYF.

CDR3 nucleotide sequence: TGTGCCAGCAGCTTCAACGGGGGGGGAACCGGGGAGCTGTTTTTT. Translating it yields CASSFNGGGTGELFF. V usage is TRBV11-1 and J usage is TRBJ2-2, with 8 bases matching TRBD2. Germline assignment: CDR1 SGHAT and CDR2 FQDESV (reference sequence). V shed 3 bases and J 5 bases; nucleotides not matched to a gene: 5. The CDR3 runs 15 residues.

This clone was seen just once. The CDR3 is CASSLVALTGDGYTF. DNA for the CDR3: TGTGCCAGCAGCTTAGTAGCCCTCACAGGGGATGGCTACACCTTC. This chain uses TRBV7-9 with TRBJ1-2; 7 nucleotides align to TRBD1. The germline V gene has CDR1 SEHNR and CDR2 FQNEAQ (reference sequence). The V segment lost 1 base and the J segment 6 bases; nucleotides outside the gene matches: 8. This CDR3 is 15 amino acids long.

This chain connects TRBV11-3 to TRBJ2-3, with D possibly matching TRBD2 (6 bases). Germline CDR1 reads SGHNT; CDR2 reads YENEEA. This CDR3 has 15 amino acids. V lost 0 bases, J lost 4 bases, and 11 bases lay in between. DNA for the CDR3: TGTGCCAGCAGCTTAGATTTCGGGGGTGCAGATACGCAGTATTTT. Amino acids: CASSLDFGGADTQYF.

The V gene is TRBV6-2 or TRBV6-3, the J gene TRBJ2-7; 12 nucleotides align to TRBD2. The CDR3 runs 18 residues. The V and J ends lost 7 bases and 0 bases, in that order; junction bases with no gene match: 13. Germline loops: CDR1 MNHEY, CDR2 SVGEGT. CDR3: CASTPLLLAGGSSYEQYF. DNA for the CDR3: TGTGCCAGCACCCCCCTTTTACTAGCGGGAGGTAGCTCCTACGAGCAGTACTTC.

This clone was seen more than once but under ten times. The chain employs TRBV25-1 and TRBJ1-2, with 7 bases aligning to TRBD1. The V gene end was trimmed by 4 bases and the J gene end by 8 bases; junction bases not matched to a gene: 4. The CDR3 runs 12 residues. Germline values: CDR1 MGHDK, CDR2 SYGVNS. CDR3 in DNA: TGTGCCAGCAGTGTACCAGGGGGAGGCTACACCTTC. Translation: CASSVPGGGYTF.

This clone was recorded only once. This sequence joins TRBV5-1 and TRBJ1-1; D gene unclear. The V gene's germline CDR1 is SGHRS and CDR2 YFSETQ. The CDR3 totals 13 residues. Trimming took off 2 bases at V and 5 bases at J, with 10 bases between the two ends. The CDR3 DNA reads TGCGCCAGCAGCTTCGGGGATCTGACTGAAGCTTTCTTT. This gives the protein CASSFGDLTEAFF.